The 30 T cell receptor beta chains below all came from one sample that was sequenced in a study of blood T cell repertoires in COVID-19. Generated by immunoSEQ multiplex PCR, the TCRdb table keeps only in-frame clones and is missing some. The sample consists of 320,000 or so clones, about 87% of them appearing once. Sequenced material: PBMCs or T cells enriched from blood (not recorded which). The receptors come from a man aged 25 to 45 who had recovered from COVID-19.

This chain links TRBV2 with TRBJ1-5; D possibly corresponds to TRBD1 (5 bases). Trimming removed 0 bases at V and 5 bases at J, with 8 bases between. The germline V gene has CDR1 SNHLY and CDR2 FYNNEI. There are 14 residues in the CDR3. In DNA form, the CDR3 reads TGTGCCAGCAGTGAAGCTGGGGCATATCAGCCCCAGCATTTT. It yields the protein CASSEAGAYQPQHF.

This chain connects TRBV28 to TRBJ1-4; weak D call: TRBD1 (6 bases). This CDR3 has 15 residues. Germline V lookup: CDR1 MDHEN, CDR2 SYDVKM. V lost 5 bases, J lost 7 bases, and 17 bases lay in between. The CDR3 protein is CASSVPGGAGEKLFF. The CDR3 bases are TGTGCCAGCAGTGTCCCCGGGGGGGCTGGTGAAAAACTGTTTTTT.

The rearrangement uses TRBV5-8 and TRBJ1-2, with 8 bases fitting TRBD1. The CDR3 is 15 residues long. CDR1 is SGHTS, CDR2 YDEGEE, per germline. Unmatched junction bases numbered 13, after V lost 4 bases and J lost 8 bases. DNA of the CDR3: TGTGCCAGCAGCGGTGGAACAGGGACAGGTCGCGGCTACACCTTC. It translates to CASSGGTGTGRGYTF. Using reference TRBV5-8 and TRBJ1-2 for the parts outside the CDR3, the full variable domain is EAGVTQSPTHLIKTRGQQATLRCSPISGHTSVYWYQQALGLGLQFLLWYDEGEERNRGNFPPRFSGRQFPNYSSELNVNALELEDSALYLCASSGGTGTGRGYTFGSGTRLTVV.

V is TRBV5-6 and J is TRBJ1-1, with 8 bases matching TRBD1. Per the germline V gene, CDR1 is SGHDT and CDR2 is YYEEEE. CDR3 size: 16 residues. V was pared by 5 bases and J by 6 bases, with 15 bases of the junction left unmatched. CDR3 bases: TGTGCCAGCAGTCTTGGCCCCACCAGGGGGCGGGCTGAAGCTTTCTTT. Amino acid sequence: CASSLGPTRGRAEAFF.

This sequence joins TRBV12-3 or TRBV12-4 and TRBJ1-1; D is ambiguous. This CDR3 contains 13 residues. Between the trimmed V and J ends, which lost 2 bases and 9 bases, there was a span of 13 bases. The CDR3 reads CASSLLRARKAFF. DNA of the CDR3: TGTGCCAGCAGTTTATTGAGGGCTCGGAAAGCTTTCTTT.

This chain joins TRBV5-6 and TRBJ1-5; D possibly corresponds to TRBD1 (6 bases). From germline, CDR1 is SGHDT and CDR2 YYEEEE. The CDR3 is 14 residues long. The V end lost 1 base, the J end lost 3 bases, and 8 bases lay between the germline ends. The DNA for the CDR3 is TGTGCCAGCAGCTTGTGGGGGCCCAATCAGCCCCAGCATTTT. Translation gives CASSLWGPNQPQHF.

CDR3 loop: CASSPTTGSMNEQFF. CDR3 DNA: TGTGCCAGCAGCCCGACGACAGGGTCCATGAATGAGCAGTTCTTC. The chain is built from TRBV7-6 and TRBJ2-1, with 7 nucleotides matching TRBD1. This CDR3 region has 15 residues. V lost 5 bases to trimming and J lost 7 bases; unmatched junction nucleotides: 11. Looked up from germline, CDR1 is SGHVS and CDR2 is FNYEAQ.

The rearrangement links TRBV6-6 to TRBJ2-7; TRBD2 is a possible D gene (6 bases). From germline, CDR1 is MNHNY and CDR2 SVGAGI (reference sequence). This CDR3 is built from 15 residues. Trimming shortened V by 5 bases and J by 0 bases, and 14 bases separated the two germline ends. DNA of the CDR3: TGTGCCAGCAGTATCGGCGGGGCCGCCTCCTACGAGCAGTACTTC. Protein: CASSIGGAASYEQYF.

CDR3 nucleotide sequence: TGCGCCAGCAGCTTGTTAACAGGGCTTGGCTACACCTTC. Protein product: CASSLLTGLGYTF. The chain has TRBV5-1 and TRBJ1-2, with D possibly being TRBD1 (6 bases). Per the germline V gene, CDR1 is SGHRS and CDR2 is YFSETQ. CDR3 length: 13 residues. Trimming took off 1 base at V and 7 bases at J, with 11 bases between the two ends.

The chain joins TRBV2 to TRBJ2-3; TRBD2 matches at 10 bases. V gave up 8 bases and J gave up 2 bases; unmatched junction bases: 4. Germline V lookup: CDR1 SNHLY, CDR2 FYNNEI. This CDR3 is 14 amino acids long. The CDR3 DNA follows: TGTGCCAGCGGGCTAGCGGGGGTCACAGATACGCAGTATTTT. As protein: CASGLAGVTDTQYF.

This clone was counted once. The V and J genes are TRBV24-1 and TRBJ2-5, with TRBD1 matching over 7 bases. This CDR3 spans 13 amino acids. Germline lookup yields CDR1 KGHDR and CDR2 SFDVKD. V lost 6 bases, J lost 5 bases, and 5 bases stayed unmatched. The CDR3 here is CATSRGGAETQYF. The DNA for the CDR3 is TGTGCCACCAGTCGAGGGGGCGCTGAGACCCAGTACTTC.

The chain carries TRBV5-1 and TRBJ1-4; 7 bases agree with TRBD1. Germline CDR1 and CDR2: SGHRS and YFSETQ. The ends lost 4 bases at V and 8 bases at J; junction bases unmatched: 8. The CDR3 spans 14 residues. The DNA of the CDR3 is TGCGCCAGCAGCCTTGACAGGGTTGAGGAAAAACTGTTTTTT. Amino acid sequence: CASSLDRVEEKLFF.

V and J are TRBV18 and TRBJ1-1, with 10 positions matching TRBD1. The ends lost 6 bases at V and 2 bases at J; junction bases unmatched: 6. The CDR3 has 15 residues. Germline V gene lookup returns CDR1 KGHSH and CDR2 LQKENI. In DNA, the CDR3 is TGTGCCAGCTCCAGGGACAGGGGCGAAAACACTGAAGCTTTCTTT. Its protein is CASSRDRGENTEAFF.

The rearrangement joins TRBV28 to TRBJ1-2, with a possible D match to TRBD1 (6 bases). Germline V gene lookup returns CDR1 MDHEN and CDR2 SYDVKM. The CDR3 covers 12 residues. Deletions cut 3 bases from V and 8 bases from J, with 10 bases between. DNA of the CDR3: TGTGCCAGCAGTTTTACAGGGAGCGGCTACACCTTC. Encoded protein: CASSFTGSGYTF.

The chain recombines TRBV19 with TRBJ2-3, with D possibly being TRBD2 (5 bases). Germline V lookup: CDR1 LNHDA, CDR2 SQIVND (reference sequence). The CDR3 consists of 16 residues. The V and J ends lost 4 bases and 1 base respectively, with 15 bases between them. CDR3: CASSNSGSVGTDTQYF. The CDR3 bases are TGTGCCAGTAGTAATTCGGGGAGTGTCGGCACAGATACGCAGTATTTT.

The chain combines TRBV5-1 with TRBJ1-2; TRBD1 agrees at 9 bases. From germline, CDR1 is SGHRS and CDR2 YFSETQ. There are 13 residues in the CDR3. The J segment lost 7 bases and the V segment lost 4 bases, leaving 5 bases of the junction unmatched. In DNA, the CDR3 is TGCGCCAGCAGCCCGGGACAGGGCCGTGGCTACACCTTC. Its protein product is CASSPGQGRGYTF.

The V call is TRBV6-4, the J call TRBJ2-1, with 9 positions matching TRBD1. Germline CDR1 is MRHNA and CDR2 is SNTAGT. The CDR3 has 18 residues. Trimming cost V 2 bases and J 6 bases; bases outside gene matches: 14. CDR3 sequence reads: CASSDAVVGTGPFNEQFF. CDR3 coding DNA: TGTGCCAGCAGTGACGCGGTAGTGGGGACAGGGCCCTTCAATGAGCAGTTCTTC.

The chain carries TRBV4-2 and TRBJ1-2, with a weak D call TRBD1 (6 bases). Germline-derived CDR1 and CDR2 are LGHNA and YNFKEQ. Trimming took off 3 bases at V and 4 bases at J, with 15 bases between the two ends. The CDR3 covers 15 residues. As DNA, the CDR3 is TGTGCCAGCAGCCAGGAGCTACAGGGAACCTATGGCTACACCTTC. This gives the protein CASSQELQGTYGYTF.

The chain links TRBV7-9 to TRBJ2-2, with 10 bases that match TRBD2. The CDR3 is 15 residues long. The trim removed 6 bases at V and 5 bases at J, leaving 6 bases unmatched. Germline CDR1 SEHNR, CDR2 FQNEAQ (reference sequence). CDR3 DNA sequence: TGTGCCAGCAGGTCTAGCGGGGGATCAACCGGGGAGCTGTTTTTT. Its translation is CASRSSGGSTGELFF. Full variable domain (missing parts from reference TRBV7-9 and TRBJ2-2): DTGVSQNPRHKITKRGQNVTFRCDPISEHNRLYWYRQTLGQGPEFLTYFQNEAQLEKSRLLSDRFSAERPKGSFSTLEIQRTEQGDSAMYLCASRSSGGSTGELFFGEGSRLTVL.

CDR3 amino acids: CASSEADRTVYEQYF. In nucleotides, the CDR3 is TGTGCCAGTAGCGAAGCGGATAGGACAGTCTACGAGCAGTACTTC. V usage is TRBV19 and J usage is TRBJ2-7; D is possibly TRBD1 (6 bases). Per the germline V gene, CDR1 is LNHDA and CDR2 is SQIVND (reference sequence). This CDR3 has 15 amino acids. Trimming left V 6 bases short and J 3 bases short, with 18 bases between.

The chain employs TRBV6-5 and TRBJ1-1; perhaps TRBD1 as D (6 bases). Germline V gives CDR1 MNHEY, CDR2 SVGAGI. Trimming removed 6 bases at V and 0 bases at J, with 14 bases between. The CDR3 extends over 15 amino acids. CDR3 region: CASSQADRLNTEAFF. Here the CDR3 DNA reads TGTGCCAGCAGCCAAGCAGACAGGTTGAACACTGAAGCTTTCTTT.

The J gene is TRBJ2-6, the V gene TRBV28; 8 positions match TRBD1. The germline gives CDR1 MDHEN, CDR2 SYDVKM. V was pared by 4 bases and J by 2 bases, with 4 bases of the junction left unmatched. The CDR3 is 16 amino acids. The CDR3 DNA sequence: TGTGCCAGCAGTTCCCCAGGGGGCGCTGGGGCCAACGTCCTGACTTTC. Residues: CASSSPGGAGANVLTF.

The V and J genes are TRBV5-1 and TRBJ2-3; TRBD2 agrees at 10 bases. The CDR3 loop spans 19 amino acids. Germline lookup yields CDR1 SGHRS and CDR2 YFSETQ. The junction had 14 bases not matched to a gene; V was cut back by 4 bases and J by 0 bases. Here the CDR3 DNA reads TGCGCCAGCAGCATGGGACTAGCGCGCGGCTCCCCTAGCACAGATACGCAGTATTTT. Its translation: CASSMGLARGSPSTDTQYF.

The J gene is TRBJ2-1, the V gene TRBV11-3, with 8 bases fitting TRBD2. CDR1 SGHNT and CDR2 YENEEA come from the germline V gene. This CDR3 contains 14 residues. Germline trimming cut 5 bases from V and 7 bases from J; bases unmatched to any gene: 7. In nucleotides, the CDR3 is TGTGCCAGCAGCACGACAGCGGGAGCGAATGAGCAGTTCTTC. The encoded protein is CASSTTAGANEQFF.

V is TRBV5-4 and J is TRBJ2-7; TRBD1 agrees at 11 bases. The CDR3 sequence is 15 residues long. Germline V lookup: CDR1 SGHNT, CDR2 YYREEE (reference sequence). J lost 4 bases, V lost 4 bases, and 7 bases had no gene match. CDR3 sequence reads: CASSHAGQGAYEQYF. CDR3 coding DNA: TGTGCCAGCAGCCACGCAGGACAGGGGGCGTACGAGCAGTACTTC.

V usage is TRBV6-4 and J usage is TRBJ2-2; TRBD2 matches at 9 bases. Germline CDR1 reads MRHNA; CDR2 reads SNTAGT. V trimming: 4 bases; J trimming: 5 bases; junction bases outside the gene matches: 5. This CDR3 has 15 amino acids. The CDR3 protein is CASSALAGATGELFF. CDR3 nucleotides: TGTGCCAGCAGTGCGTTAGCGGGGGCTACCGGGGAGCTGTTTTTT.

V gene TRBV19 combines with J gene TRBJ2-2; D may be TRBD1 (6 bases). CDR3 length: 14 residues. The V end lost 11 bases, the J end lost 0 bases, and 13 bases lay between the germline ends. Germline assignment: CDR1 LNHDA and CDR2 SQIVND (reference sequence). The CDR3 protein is CASRTVPNTGELFF. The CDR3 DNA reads TGTGCCTCCCGGACAGTACCGAACACCGGGGAGCTGTTTTTT. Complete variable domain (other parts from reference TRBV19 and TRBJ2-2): DGGITQSPKYLFRKEGQNVTLSCEQNLNHDAMYWYRQDPGQGLRLIYYSQIVNDFQKGDIAEGYSVSREKKESFPLTVTSAQKNPTAFYLCASRTVPNTGELFFGEGSRLTVL.

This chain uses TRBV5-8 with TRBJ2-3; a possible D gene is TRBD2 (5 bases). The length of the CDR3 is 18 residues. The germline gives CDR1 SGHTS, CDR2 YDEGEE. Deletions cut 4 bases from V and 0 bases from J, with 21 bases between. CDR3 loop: CASSPGDRILYSTDTQYF. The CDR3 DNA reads TGTGCCAGCAGCCCCGGGGATAGGATTTTGTATAGCACAGATACGCAGTATTTT. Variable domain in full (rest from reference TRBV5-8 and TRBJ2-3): EAGVTQSPTHLIKTRGQQATLRCSPISGHTSVYWYQQALGLGLQFLLWYDEGEERNRGNFPPRFSGRQFPNYSSELNVNALELEDSALYLCASSPGDRILYSTDTQYFGPGTRLTVL.

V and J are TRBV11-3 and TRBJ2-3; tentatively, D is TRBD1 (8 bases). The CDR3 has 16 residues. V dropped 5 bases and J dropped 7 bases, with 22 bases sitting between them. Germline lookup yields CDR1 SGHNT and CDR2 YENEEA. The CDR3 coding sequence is TGTGCCAGCAGCCCTAAACAGGGGGGGCCGGGGAATACGCAGTATTTT. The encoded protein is CASSPKQGGPGNTQYF.

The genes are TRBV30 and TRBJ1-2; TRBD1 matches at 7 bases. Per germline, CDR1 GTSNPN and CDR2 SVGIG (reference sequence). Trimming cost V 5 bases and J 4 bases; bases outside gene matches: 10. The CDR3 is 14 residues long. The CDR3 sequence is CAWYEQGVAYGYTF. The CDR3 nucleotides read TGTGCCTGGTATGAGCAGGGGGTAGCCTATGGCTACACCTTC.